This TCR beta chain was obtained from a study of radiotherapy plus CTLA-4 blockade in lung cancer. Study-wide findings and caveats: Clones derived from tumor TCRs expanded in blood after radiotherapy plus ipilimumab.

Of note for this clone: Its antigen remains unidentified.

This CDR3 has 15 residues. CDR1 is SGHRS, CDR2 YFSETQ, per germline. V lost 5 bases and J lost 2; bases outside the gene matches: 9. This table comes from immunoSEQ multiplex PCR, and its TCRdb copy is limited to in-frame clones, with some not included. The sample includes tens of thousands of clones, roughly 71% of them seen just once. The receptor comes from a human donor with non-small cell lung cancer whose response to radiotherapy plus ipilimumab could not be evaluated. V is TRBV5-1 and J is TRBJ2-7; 8 nucleotides align to TRBD1. Sequenced material: peripheral blood, taken from a patient treated with radiotherapy plus ipilimumab. For the CDR3, the DNA is TGCGCCAGCAGATACCGGGACAGGACCGCCTACGAGCAGTACTTC. Translation gives CASRYRDRTAYEQYF.